The next 13 T cell receptor beta chains were all read from a single sample in a study of control samples from healthy donors and cancer patients. The repertoire was sequenced with immunoSEQ multiplex PCR; TCRdb's copy has only in-frame clones and lacks some. The sample lists 94,000 or so clones, 84% occurring once. Sequenced material: PBMCs. The receptors come from a man between 65 and 79 years old with lung cancer.

The chain employs TRBV14 and TRBJ2-7, with 8 nucleotides matching TRBD2. Germline CDR1 SGHDN, CDR2 FVKESK. Trimming at V came to 4 bases and at J to 7 bases, leaving 12 bases not matched to a gene. The CDR3 spans 15 residues. Here the CDR3 reads CASSRGIAGRREQYF. The DNA for the CDR3 is TGTGCCAGCAGCCGAGGAATAGCGGGACGAAGAGAGCAGTACTTC. The whole variable domain, remainder taken from reference TRBV14 and TRBJ2-7, is EAGVTQFPSHSVIEKGQTVTLRCDPISGHDNLYWYRRVMGKEIKFLLHFVKESKQDESGMPNNRFLAERTGGTYSTLKVQPAELEDSGVYFCASSRGIAGRREQYFGPGTRLTVT.

The chain recombines TRBV7-2 with TRBJ1-1, with 8 bases aligning to TRBD1. Per germline, CDR1 SGHTA and CDR2 FQGNSA. The trim removed 3 bases at V and 8 bases at J, leaving 5 bases unmatched. The CDR3 is 13 amino acids. Here the CDR3 reads CASSFGQGLEAFF. CDR3 nucleotides: TGTGCCAGCAGCTTCGGACAGGGACTAGAAGCTTTCTTT. The full variable domain, with the rest looked up from reference TRBV7-2 and TRBJ1-1, is GAGVSQSPSNKVTEKGKDVELRCDPISGHTALYWYRQSLGQGLEFLIYFQGNSAPDKSGLPSDRFSAERTGGSVSTLTIQRTQQEDSAVYLCASSFGQGLEAFFGQGTRLTVV.

The chain carries TRBV3-1 (or the pseudogene TRBV3-2) and TRBJ2-7, with D possibly TRBD1 on 7 matching bases. The CDR3 is 15 amino acids. The germline CDR1 and CDR2 sequences are LGHDT and YNNKEL (reference sequence). V lost 0 bases to trimming and J lost 4 bases, with 13 bases between them. CDR3 sequence reads: CASSQDSRGAYEQYF. In nucleotides, the CDR3 is TGTGCCAGCAGCCAAGATAGCAGGGGGGCGTACGAGCAGTACTTC.

Of note for this clone: This specimen includes other DNA sequences encoding the same CDR3. The rearrangement links TRBV9 to TRBJ2-3; TRBD2 aligns across 11 bases. With 0 bases clipped from V and 3 bases from J, the junction kept 12 bases outside the gene matches. CDR1 is SGDLS and CDR2 is YYNGEE in the germline V gene. The CDR3 runs to 19 residues. The CDR3 spells CASSVEVPGLAGGTDTQYF. CDR3 coding DNA: TGTGCCAGCAGCGTAGAGGTTCCGGGGCTAGCGGGGGGTACAGATACGCAGTATTTT.

CDR3 loop: CASSVAPGGGRAETQYF. The CDR3 coding sequence is TGTGCCAGCAGCGTAGCCCCGGGGGGGGGCCGTGCAGAGACCCAGTACTTC. The chain uses TRBV9 and TRBJ2-5, with 8 bases lining up with TRBD2. The CDR3 consists of 17 residues. V dropped 0 bases and J dropped 4; count of bases not matched to a gene: 11. In germline, CDR1 is SGDLS, CDR2 YYNGEE.

This clone was counted between two and nine times. This chain joins TRBV5-5 and TRBJ2-2; D may be TRBD2 (6 bases). The CDR3 sequence is 14 residues long. Looked up from germline, CDR1 is SGHKS and CDR2 is YYEKEE (reference sequence). V gave up 3 bases and J gave up 3 bases, with 9 bases separating them. The CDR3 region has the DNA TGTGCCAGCAGCTGGACGGGGGACACCGGGGAGCTGTTTTTT. Its translation is CASSWTGDTGELFF.

This clone turned up a few times. This chain uses TRBV10-3 with TRBJ1-2; TRBD1 might be the D (6 bases). Germline CDR1 ENHRY, CDR2 SYGVKD. V lost 2 bases, J lost 3 bases, and 7 bases lay in between. The CDR3 consists of 13 residues. CDR3 in DNA: TGTGCCATCAGTGAGCAGGGGTACTATGGCTACACCTTC. Translation: CAISEQGYYGYTF.

The V gene is TRBV21-1, the J gene TRBJ2-3; TRBD1, the table's D call, lacks a check against the DNA. TRBV21-1 is a documented pseudogene. This CDR3 comprises 14 residues. The CDR3 here is CASSKGRVTDTQYF. CDR3 nucleotide sequence: TGTGCCAGCAGCAAAGGCAGGGTAACAGATACGCAGTATTTT.

The chain has TRBV3-1 (or the pseudogene TRBV3-2) and TRBJ1-2; D possibly corresponds to TRBD1 (5 bases). The CDR3 runs 14 residues. Deletions cut 1 base from V and 7 bases from J, with 13 bases between. Per germline, CDR1 LGHDT and CDR2 YNNKEL (reference sequence). The DNA of the CDR3 is TGTGCCAGCAGCCAAGGAGGAGGGGCGGCTGGCTACACCTTC. As protein: CASSQGGGAAGYTF.

The rearrangement links TRBV28 to TRBJ2-7; the match to TRBD1 covers 9 bases. Germline CDR1 reads MDHEN; CDR2 reads SYDVKM. The ends lost 2 bases at V and 3 bases at J; junction bases unmatched: 5. The CDR3 runs to 15 residues. CDR3 amino acids: CASSLSGQGIYEQYF. The CDR3 nucleotides read TGTGCCAGCAGTTTAAGCGGACAGGGGATCTACGAGCAGTACTTC.

The sample holds one count of this clone. The CDR3 nucleotides are TGTGCCAGCAGGTGGACAGGGGCCTACGAGCAGTACTTC. Its translation: CASRWTGAYEQYF. This chain joins TRBV6-5 and TRBJ2-7, with TRBD1 matching 9 bases. Looked up from germline, CDR1 is MNHEY and CDR2 is SVGAGI. The junction had 2 bases not matched to a gene; V was cut back by 6 bases and J by 2 bases. The CDR3 sequence is 13 residues long.

J is TRBJ2-2 and V is TRBV5-6; 8 bases align to TRBD1. After removal of 4 bases from V and 4 bases from J, the junction contained 6 bases not matched to a gene. CDR3 length: 15 amino acids. Germline V lookup: CDR1 SGHDT, CDR2 YYEEEE. CDR3 loop: CASSLTGALTGELFF. The CDR3 coding sequence is TGTGCCAGCAGCCTGACAGGGGCCCTCACCGGGGAGCTGTTTTTT.

The V call is TRBV5-1, the J call TRBJ2-7, with TRBD1 identical over 9 bases. With V trimmed by 0 bases and J by 3 bases, 4 bases remained unmatched. The length of the CDR3 is 15 residues. Germline-derived CDR1 and CDR2 are SGHRS and YFSETQ. CDR3 DNA sequence: TGCGCCAGCAGCTTGGCTGGGACAGGGATCTACGAGCAGTACTTC. It translates to CASSLAGTGIYEQYF.